This T cell receptor beta chain came from a study of T-cell reconstitution after alpha-beta-depleted transplantation in children. Study results and caveats: Reportedly, alpha-beta T cells present about two months post-transplant originated from several hundred expanded clones of graft origin.

Germline CDR1 KGHDR, CDR2 SFDVKD. V lost 9 bases, J lost 6 bases, and 6 bases stayed unmatched. The CDR3 spans 13 residues. A few counts support this clonotype. Its antigen is undetermined. Using unique molecular identifiers, the investigators prepared the TCRbeta library. TCRdb re-called the PCR reads with MiXCR, one entry per CDR3 protein. The data show approximately 400,000 distinct CDR3 sequences, with 15% to 20% seen just once and roughly 27% held by the top ten. The starting material was PBMCs, mostly from graft donor cells, obtained 360 days after TCRalphabeta/CD19-depleted stem cell transplant. This chain uses TRBV24-1 with TRBJ2-1, with 8 bases matching TRBD2. This sequence was found in a boy under two years old who had a stem cell transplant for Wiskott-Aldrich syndrome, so the T cells may come from the graft donor. The CDR3 sequence: CATRGGLVNEQFF. The CDR3 nucleotides are TGTGCCACCCGGGGGGGGCTCGTCAATGAGCAGTTCTTC.